The 10 T cell receptor beta chains in this list originate from one sample, sequenced in a study of shared clonotypes between healthy human individuals. Generated by immunoSEQ multiplex PCR, the TCRdb table keeps only in-frame clones and is missing some. The table shows about 2.1 million clones, with about 93% occurring only once. The naive CD8 fraction comprised CD45RO-negative cells positively selected for CCR7 and excluded terminally differentiated effector memory CD45RA+ cells. Sequencing was performed on naive CD8+ T cells from PBMCs. The source is a man aged 18 to 30 in good health. Some clones in this sample may be carry-over from other donors' samples.

The V call is TRBV7-9, the J call TRBJ2-7, with TRBD1 matching 9 bases. The CDR3 is 15 amino acids. Germline lookup yields CDR1 SEHNR and CDR2 FQNEAQ (reference sequence). V trimming: 5 bases; J trimming: 2 bases; junction bases outside the gene matches: 7. The CDR3 region has the DNA TGTGCCAGCAGCGGAAGGACAGGGGACCCCTACGAGCAGTACTTC. Protein product: CASSGRTGDPYEQYF.

V and J are TRBV13 and TRBJ2-1; unclear D gene. CDR1 is PRHDT, CDR2 FYEKMQ, per germline (reference sequence). The V and J ends lost 5 bases and 8 bases respectively, with 7 bases between them. The CDR3 is 11 amino acids. CDR3 loop: CASSSIDEQFF. CDR3 DNA sequence: TGTGCCAGCAGCAGTATTGATGAGCAGTTCTTC.

This sequence joins TRBV30 and TRBJ1-6; 8 bases fit TRBD1. This CDR3 spans 14 amino acids. With V trimmed by 0 bases and J by 9 bases, 4 bases remained unmatched. Germline values: CDR1 GTSNPN, CDR2 SVGIG (reference sequence). This CDR3 is CAWSVDRGGSPLHF. DNA of the CDR3: TGTGCCTGGAGTGTAGACAGGGGCGGTTCACCCCTCCACTTT.

The genes are TRBV27 and TRBJ2-7, with TRBD2 identical over 8 bases. CDR3 length: 16 residues. CDR1 and CDR2 from the germline V gene are MNHEY and SMNVEV (reference sequence). The J segment lost 2 bases and the V segment lost 5 bases, leaving 11 bases of the junction unmatched. For the CDR3, the DNA is TGTGCCAGCAGTCCCATCCCGACTAGCGTGGCCTACGAGCAGTACTTC. This gives the protein CASSPIPTSVAYEQYF.

This clone was seen more than once but under ten times. V usage is TRBV29-1 and J usage is TRBJ1-1; 9 positions agree with TRBD1. Germline V gene data show CDR1 as SQVTM and CDR2 as ANQGSEA. This CDR3 spans 15 amino acids. With 6 bases clipped from V and 5 bases from J, the junction kept 13 bases outside the gene matches. CDR3 sequence (DNA): TGCAGCGTCTTCATGATGGACAGGGGAAGGACTGAAGCTTTCTTT. Encoded protein: CSVFMMDRGRTEAFF.

J is TRBJ2-5 and V is TRBV15; the D gene is possibly TRBD2 (6 bases). Trimming took 2 bases from V and 1 from J, leaving 11 bases between them. Germline lookup yields CDR1 LNHNV and CDR2 YYDKDF (reference sequence). The CDR3 is made up of 15 amino acids. CDR3: CATSRRGNFQETQYF. The CDR3 DNA reads TGTGCCACCAGCAGACGGGGGAATTTCCAAGAGACCCAGTACTTC. The complete variable domain, with remaining parts taken from reference TRBV15 and TRBJ2-5, reads DAMVIQNPRYQVTQFGKPVTLSCSQTLNHNVMYWYQQKSSQAPKLLFHYYDKDFNNEADTPDNFQSRRPNTSFCFLDIRSPGLGDTAMYLCATSRRGNFQETQYFGPGTRLLVL.

V is TRBV30 and J is TRBJ2-1; 7 bases agree with TRBD2. The trim removed 0 bases at V and 3 bases at J, leaving 17 bases unmatched. The CDR3 runs 19 residues. Per the germline V gene, CDR1 is GTSNPN and CDR2 is SVGIG (reference sequence). Written as DNA, the CDR3 is TGTGCCTGGAGTGTAAAACCCTTACTAGTGGCGGGAGACTACAATGAGCAGTTCTTC. It is translated as CAWSVKPLLVAGDYNEQFF.

This clone occurred a few times. The V and J genes are TRBV6-5 and TRBJ1-1; 8 bases map to TRBD1. The CDR3 is 13 amino acids. Trimming took 8 bases from V and 1 from J; bases not matched to a gene: 3. The germline V gene encodes CDR1 MNHEY and CDR2 SVGAGI. CDR3 region: CASRQGTNTEAFF. The CDR3 DNA reads TGTGCCAGCCGACAGGGGACGAACACTGAAGCTTTCTTT.

Concerning this clone: The same CDR3 also results from other DNA sequences found in this sample. The V gene is TRBV9, the J gene TRBJ2-7; D not resolved. This CDR3 region has 14 residues. CDR1 and CDR2 from the germline V gene are SGDLS and YYNGEE. V lost 4 bases to trimming and J lost 2 bases, with 13 bases between them. CDR3 residues: CASSPGGLTYEQYF. CDR3 bases: TGTGCCAGCAGCCCGGGCGGTCTTACCTACGAGCAGTACTTC.

On this clone itself: At the DNA level, this CDR3 is encoded by other sequences in the same sample as well. J is TRBJ2-7 and V is TRBV9, with D hard to call. Trimming left V 7 bases short and J 3 bases short, with 5 bases between. The CDR3 spans 10 residues. Germline CDR1 and CDR2: SGDLS and YYNGEE. CDR3 sequence reads: CASGDYEQYF. For the CDR3, the DNA is TGTGCCAGCGGGGACTACGAGCAGTACTTC. Drawing the rest from reference TRBV9 and TRBJ2-7, the complete variable domain is DSGVTQTPKHLITATGQRVTLRCSPRSGDLSVYWYQQSLDQGLQFLIQYYNGEERAKGNILERFSAQQFPDLHSELNLSSLELGDSALYFCASGDYEQYFGPGTRLTVT.